Below are 2 T cell receptor beta chains sequenced from a single sample in a study of CD8 T cells in ankylosing spondylitis. In TCRdb, the 5' RACE reads were re-called with MiXCR into one record per CDR3 protein. This sample has roughly 220,000 distinct CDR3 sequences, with about 10% found just once. Input material: blood, either unsorted or a sorted T cell fraction (not recorded which). All receptors come from a male donor with ankylosing spondylitis or in good health (not recorded which).

This clonotype was recorded many times. The V gene is TRBV7-9, the J gene TRBJ1-2, with D perhaps matching TRBD1 (5 bases). The CDR3 has 16 residues. V was clipped by 5 bases and J by 4 bases, with 20 bases between them. Germline V lookup: CDR1 SEHNR, CDR2 FQNEAQ (reference sequence). The CDR3 spells CASSQQAGTASYGYTF. The CDR3 nucleotides are TGTGCCAGCAGCCAACAGGCCGGGACGGCCTCCTATGGCTACACCTTC.

This clonotype was seen many times. The rearrangement uses TRBV29-1 and TRBJ1-5, with 7 nucleotides matching TRBD1. The CDR3 spans 14 residues. Trimming at V came to 6 bases and at J to 4 bases, leaving 9 bases not matched to a gene. In germline, CDR1 is SQVTM, CDR2 ANQGSEA. CDR3 nucleotides: TGCAGCGTCACGACAGGGCTCTCGAATCAGCCCCAGCATTTT. This encodes CSVTTGLSNQPQHF.